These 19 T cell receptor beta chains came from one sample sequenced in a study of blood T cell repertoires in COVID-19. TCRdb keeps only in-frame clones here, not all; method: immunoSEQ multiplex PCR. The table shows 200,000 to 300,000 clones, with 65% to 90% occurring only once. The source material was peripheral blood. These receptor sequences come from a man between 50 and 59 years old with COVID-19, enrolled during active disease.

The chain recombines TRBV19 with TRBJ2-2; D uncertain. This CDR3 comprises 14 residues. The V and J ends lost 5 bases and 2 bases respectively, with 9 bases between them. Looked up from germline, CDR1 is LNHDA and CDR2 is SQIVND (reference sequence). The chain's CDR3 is CASSALLNTGELFF. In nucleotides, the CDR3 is TGTGCCAGTAGTGCCCTCCTAAACACCGGGGAGCTGTTTTTT.

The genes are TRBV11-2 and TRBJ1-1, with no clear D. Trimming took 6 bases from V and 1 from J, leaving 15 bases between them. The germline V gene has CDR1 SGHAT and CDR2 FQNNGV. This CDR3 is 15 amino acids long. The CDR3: CASREEGNWNTEAFF. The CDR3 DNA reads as TGTGCCAGCAGGGAGGAAGGGAATTGGAACACTGAAGCTTTCTTT.

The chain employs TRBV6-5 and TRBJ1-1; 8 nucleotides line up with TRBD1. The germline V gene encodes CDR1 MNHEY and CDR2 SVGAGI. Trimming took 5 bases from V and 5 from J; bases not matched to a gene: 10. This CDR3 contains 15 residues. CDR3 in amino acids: CASSKPGTGRTEAFF. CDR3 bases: TGTGCCAGCAGTAAACCCGGGACAGGCAGGACTGAAGCTTTCTTT.

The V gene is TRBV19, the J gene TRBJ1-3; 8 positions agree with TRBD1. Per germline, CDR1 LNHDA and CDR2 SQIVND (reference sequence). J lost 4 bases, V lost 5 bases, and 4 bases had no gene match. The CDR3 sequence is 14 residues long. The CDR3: CASSRPGGGNTIYF. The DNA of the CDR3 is TGTGCCAGTAGTCGCCCAGGGGGCGGAAACACCATATATTTT.

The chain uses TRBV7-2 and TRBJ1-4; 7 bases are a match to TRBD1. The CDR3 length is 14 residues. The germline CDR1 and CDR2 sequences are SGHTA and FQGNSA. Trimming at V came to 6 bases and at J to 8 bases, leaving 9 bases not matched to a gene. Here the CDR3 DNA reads TGTGCCAGCAGAACCCAGGGGGTCAGGGAAAAACTGTTTTTT. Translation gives CASRTQGVREKLFF.

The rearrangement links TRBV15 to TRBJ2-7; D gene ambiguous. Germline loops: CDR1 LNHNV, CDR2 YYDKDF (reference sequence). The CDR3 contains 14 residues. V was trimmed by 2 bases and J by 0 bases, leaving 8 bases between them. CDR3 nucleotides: TGTGCCACCAGCAGAACCCTGAGCTCCTACGAGCAGTACTTC. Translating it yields CATSRTLSSYEQYF. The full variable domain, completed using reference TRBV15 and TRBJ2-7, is DAMVIQNPRYQVTQFGKPVTLSCSQTLNHNVMYWYQQKSSQAPKLLFHYYDKDFNNEADTPDNFQSRRPNTSFCFLDIRSPGLGDTAMYLCATSRTLSSYEQYFGPGTRLTVT.

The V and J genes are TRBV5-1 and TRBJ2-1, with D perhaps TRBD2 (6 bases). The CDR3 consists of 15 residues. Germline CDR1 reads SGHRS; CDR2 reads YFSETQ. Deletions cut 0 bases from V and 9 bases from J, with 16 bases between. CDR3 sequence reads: CASSLEFASDGEQFF. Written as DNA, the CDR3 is TGCGCCAGCAGCTTGGAGTTTGCTAGCGACGGTGAGCAGTTCTTC.

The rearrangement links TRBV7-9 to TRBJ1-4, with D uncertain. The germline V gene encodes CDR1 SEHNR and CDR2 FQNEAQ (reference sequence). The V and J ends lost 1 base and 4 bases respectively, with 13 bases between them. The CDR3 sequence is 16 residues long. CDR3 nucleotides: TGTGCCAGCAGCTTAGGAGTAGGCGGGTATAATGAAAAACTGTTTTTT. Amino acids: CASSLGVGGYNEKLFF.

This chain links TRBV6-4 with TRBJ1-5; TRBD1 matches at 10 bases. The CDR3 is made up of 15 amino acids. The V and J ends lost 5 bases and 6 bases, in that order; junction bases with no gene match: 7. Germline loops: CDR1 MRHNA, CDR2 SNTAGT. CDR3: CASSPGQGLGQPQHF. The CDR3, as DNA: TGTGCCAGCAGTCCGGGACAGGGGTTGGGTCAGCCCCAGCATTTT.

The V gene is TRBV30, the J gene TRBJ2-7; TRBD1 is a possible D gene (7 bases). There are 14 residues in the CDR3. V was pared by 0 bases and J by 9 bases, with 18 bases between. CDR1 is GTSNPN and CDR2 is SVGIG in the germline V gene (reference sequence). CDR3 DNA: TGTGCCTGGAGTGTAGGAGGGGGCGCAATAAGGCAGTACTTC. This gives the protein CAWSVGGGAIRQYF.

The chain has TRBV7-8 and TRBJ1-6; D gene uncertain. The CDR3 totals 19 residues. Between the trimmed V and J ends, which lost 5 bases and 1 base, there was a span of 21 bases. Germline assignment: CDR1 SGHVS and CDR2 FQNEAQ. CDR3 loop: CASSPYPLAGSSYNSPLHF. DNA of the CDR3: TGTGCCAGCAGCCCCTACCCCCTTGCGGGGTCGTCCTATAATTCACCCCTCCACTTT.

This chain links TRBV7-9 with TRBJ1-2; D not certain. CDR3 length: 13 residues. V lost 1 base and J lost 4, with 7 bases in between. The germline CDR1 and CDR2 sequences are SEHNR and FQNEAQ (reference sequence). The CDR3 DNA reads TGTGCCAGCAGCTTAGACACAATCTATGGCTACACCTTC. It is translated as CASSLDTIYGYTF. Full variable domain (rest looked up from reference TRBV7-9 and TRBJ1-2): DTGVSQNPRHKITKRGQNVTFRCDPISEHNRLYWYRQTLGQGPEFLTYFQNEAQLEKSRLLSDRFSAERPKGSFSTLEIQRTEQGDSAMYLCASSLDTIYGYTFGSGTRLTVV.

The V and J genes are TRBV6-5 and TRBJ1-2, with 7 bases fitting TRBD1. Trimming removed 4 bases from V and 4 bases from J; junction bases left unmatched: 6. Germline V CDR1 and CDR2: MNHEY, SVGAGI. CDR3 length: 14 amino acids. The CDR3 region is CASSSLTGFYGYTF. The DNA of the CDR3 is TGTGCCAGCAGTTCCCTGACAGGGTTCTATGGCTACACCTTC.

This CDR3 reads CASKEVLSYNSPLHF. The CDR3 region has the DNA TGTGCCAGTAAAGAGGTCCTCTCCTATAATTCACCCCTCCACTTT. The genes are TRBV19 and TRBJ1-6, with D hard to call. The CDR3 covers 15 residues. CDR1 is LNHDA and CDR2 is SQIVND in the germline V gene (reference sequence). V was cut by 7 bases and J by 0 bases, with 10 bases left in between. Filled out from reference TRBV19 and TRBJ1-6, the complete variable domain reads DGGITQSPKYLFRKEGQNVTLSCEQNLNHDAMYWYRQDPGQGLRLIYYSQIVNDFQKGDIAEGYSVSREKKESFPLTVTSAQKNPTAFYLCASKEVLSYNSPLHFGNGTRLTVT.

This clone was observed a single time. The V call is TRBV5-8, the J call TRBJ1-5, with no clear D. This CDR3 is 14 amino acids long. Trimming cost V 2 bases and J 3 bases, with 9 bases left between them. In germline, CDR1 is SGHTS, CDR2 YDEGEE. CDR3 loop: CASSFEGYNQPQHF. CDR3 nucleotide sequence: TGTGCCAGCAGCTTTGAGGGCTACAATCAGCCCCAGCATTTT.

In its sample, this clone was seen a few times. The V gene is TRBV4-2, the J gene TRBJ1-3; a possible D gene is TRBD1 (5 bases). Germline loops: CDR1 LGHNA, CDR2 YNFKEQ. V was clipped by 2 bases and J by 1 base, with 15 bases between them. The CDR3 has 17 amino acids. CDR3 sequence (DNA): TGTGCCAGCAGCCAAACCGCGACAGTTTTTTCTGGAAACACCATATATTTT. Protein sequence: CASSQTATVFSGNTIYF.

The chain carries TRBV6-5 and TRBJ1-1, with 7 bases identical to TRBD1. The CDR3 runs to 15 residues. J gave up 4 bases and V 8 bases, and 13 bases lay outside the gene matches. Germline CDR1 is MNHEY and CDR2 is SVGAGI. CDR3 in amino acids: CASVATGAEGTEAFF. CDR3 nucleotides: TGTGCCAGCGTTGCCACAGGGGCCGAGGGCACTGAAGCTTTCTTT.

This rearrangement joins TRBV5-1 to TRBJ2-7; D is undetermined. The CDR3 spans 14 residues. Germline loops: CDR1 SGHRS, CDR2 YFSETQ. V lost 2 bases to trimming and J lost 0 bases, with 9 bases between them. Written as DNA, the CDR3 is TGCGCCAGCAGCTTTTTGAGGAGCTCCTACGAGCAGTACTTC. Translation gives CASSFLRSSYEQYF.

CDR3 region: CASSSYSYEQYF. The CDR3 DNA is TGTGCCAGCAGCTCGTACAGCTACGAGCAGTACTTC. This chain connects TRBV7-9 to TRBJ2-7; D remains unclear. Germline V lookup: CDR1 SEHNR, CDR2 FQNEAQ (reference sequence). V was cut by 4 bases and J by 3 bases, with 7 bases left in between. This CDR3 spans 12 amino acids.